The T cell receptor beta chain described here comes from a study of T cell responses to AZD1222 COVID-19 vaccine. With regard to this clone: Its cognate antigen is unknown.

This CDR3 contains 15 residues. Germline CDR1 and CDR2: SEHNR and FQNEAQ (reference sequence). Trimming shortened V by 8 bases and J by 2 bases, and 18 bases separated the two germline ends. TCRdb's table, derived via immunoSEQ multiplex PCR, lists solely in-frame clones and lacks some. The sample lists around 89,000 clones; 70% to 90% were seen once. Broader study findings: Scientists sampled the repertoires only once the peak T cell response had passed.

The sequenced sample was peripheral blood, obtained 28 days after the second AZD1222 dose. The receptor was derived from an adult who received the AZD1222 COVID-19 vaccine. V and J are TRBV7-9 and TRBJ1-1; no reliable D call. The CDR3 coding sequence is TGTGCCAGCCCCGAGCTGTCGACCCCCAACACTGAAGCTTTCTTT. It codes for CASPELSTPNTEAFF. Variable domain in full (rest from reference TRBV7-9 and TRBJ1-1): DTGVSQNPRHKITKRGQNVTFRCDPISEHNRLYWYRQTLGQGPEFLTYFQNEAQLEKSRLLSDRFSAERPKGSFSTLEIQRTEQGDSAMYLCASPELSTPNTEAFFGQGTRLTVV.